The 27 T cell receptor beta chains presented below share a single source sample, sequenced in a study of T-cell reconstitution after alpha-beta-depleted transplantation in children. Researchers prepared the TCRbeta library using unique molecular identifiers, the study reports. Using its own MiXCR run on the PCR reads, TCRdb lists one record per CDR3 protein. The sample records about 540,000 distinct CDR3 sequences, about 18% being singletons. Sequences were derived from PBMCs from the stem cell graft donor, sampled from the stem cell graft. Source of these receptors: a human donor who donated a stem cell graft to a child with acute lymphoblastic leukemia.

This clonotype turned up a few times. This chain connects TRBV6-1 to TRBJ2-7, with D maybe TRBD2 (6 bases). The germline V gene encodes CDR1 MNHNS and CDR2 SASEGT. There are 14 residues in the CDR3. Trimming cost V 2 bases and J 4 bases, with 12 bases left between them. The CDR3 loop is CASSERRAAYEQYF. CDR3 DNA sequence: TGTGCCAGCAGTGAACGGAGGGCGGCGTACGAGCAGTACTTC.

The rearrangement uses TRBV2 and TRBJ1-5; D is uncertain. Per the germline V gene, CDR1 is SNHLY and CDR2 is FYNNEI. This CDR3 comprises 15 residues. Trimming cost V 3 bases and J 4 bases, with 13 bases left between them. The CDR3 DNA reads TGTGCCAGCAGTGAGTTAAAGCGGGTTAATCAGCCCCAGCATTTT. Its translation is CASSELKRVNQPQHF.

This clonotype turned up a few times. Here the CDR3 reads CASSSPSSYNEQFF. The CDR3, as DNA: TGCGCCAGCAGCAGTCCTAGCTCCTACAATGAGCAGTTCTTC. J is TRBJ2-1 and V is TRBV5-1; D remains ambiguous. The CDR3 is made up of 14 amino acids. CDR1 is SGHRS, CDR2 YFSETQ, per germline. V was shortened by 4 bases and J by 0 bases, with 8 bases between the two germline ends. Supplemented by reference TRBV5-1 and TRBJ2-1, the full variable domain reads KAGVTQTPRYLIKTRGQQVTLSCSPISGHRSVSWYQQTPGQGLQFLFEYFSETQRNKGNFPGRFSGRQFSNSRSEMNVSTLELGDSALYLCASSSPSSYNEQFFGPGTRLTVL.

The rearrangement uses TRBV21-1 and TRBJ2-7; TRBD2 was called by the table and not checked on the DNA. TRBV21-1 is described as a pseudogene. The CDR3 is 16 amino acids. The CDR3 reads CASSKPGGKGPYEQYF. CDR3 coding DNA: TGTGCCAGCAGCAAGCCGGGAGGGAAGGGGCCTTACGAGCAGTACTTC.

J is TRBJ1-2 and V is TRBV27; 7 bases match TRBD1. Germline V CDR1 and CDR2: MNHEY, SMNVEV (reference sequence). The CDR3 loop spans 14 amino acids. V dropped 2 bases and J dropped 4; count of bases not matched to a gene: 4. CDR3 sequence reads: CASSLQGDGYGYTF. The CDR3 nucleotides are TGTGCCAGCAGTTTACAGGGGGACGGCTATGGCTACACCTTC.

The chain combines TRBV27 with TRBJ2-7; TRBD1 might be the D (6 bases). This CDR3 is 15 amino acids long. Between the trimmed V and J ends, which lost 4 bases and 2 bases, there was a span of 15 bases. Germline-derived CDR1 and CDR2 are MNHEY and SMNVEV (reference sequence). Written as DNA, the CDR3 is TGTGCCAGCAGTTCTCCAGGGACATCAGCCTACGAGCAGTACTTC. As protein: CASSSPGTSAYEQYF.

The chain links TRBV20-1 to TRBJ2-3; 7 bases line up with TRBD1. Looked up from germline, CDR1 is DFQATT and CDR2 is SNEGSKA (reference sequence). The CDR3 runs 14 residues. The V segment lost 2 bases and the J segment 1 base; nucleotides outside the gene matches: 3. As DNA, the CDR3 is TGCAGTGCTAGAAAAGGGGGCGGCACAGATACGCAGTATTTT. Amino acid sequence: CSARKGGGTDTQYF.

This clonotype was observed a handful of times. The rearrangement joins TRBV20-1 to TRBJ1-4; weak D call: TRBD1 (6 bases). The V end lost 6 bases, the J end lost 0 bases, and 8 bases lay between the germline ends. CDR1 is DFQATT and CDR2 is SNEGSKA in the germline V gene (reference sequence). CDR3 length: 13 residues. CDR3 DNA sequence: TGCAGTGCGAAGGGGGCAACTAATGAAAAACTGTTTTTT. Protein: CSAKGATNEKLFF.

Of note for this clonotype: No conserved phenylalanine or tryptophan ends this CDR3, so it is likely a read error. The DNA is left out, because the CDR3 cannot be placed on it with certainty; the CDR3 is given as TCRdb lists it. This chain joins TRBV2 and TRBJ2-4; the table's D call TRBD1 went unverified against the DNA. Ends included, the CDR3 has 12 residues. The germline V gene has CDR1 SNHLY and CDR2 FYNNEI. This CDR3 is CASAITPGYYFS.

This clonotype was recorded a few times. The rearrangement links TRBV7-8 to TRBJ2-7; 9 nucleotides align to TRBD2. Unmatched junction bases numbered 9, after V lost 5 bases and J lost 4 bases. CDR1 is SGHVS, CDR2 FQNEAQ, per germline. The CDR3 loop spans 15 amino acids. The CDR3 DNA follows: TGTGCCAGCAGCGTTAGCGGGAGACTCGGGTACGAGCAGTACTTC. Translation: CASSVSGRLGYEQYF. The full variable domain, rest sourced from reference TRBV7-8 and TRBJ2-7, is GAGVSQSPRYKVAKRGQDVALRCDPISGHVSLFWYQQALGQGPEFLTYFQNEAQLDKSGLPSDRFFAERPEGSVSTLKIQRTQQEDSAVYLCASSVSGRLGYEQYFGPGTRLTVT.

V usage is TRBV27 and J usage is TRBJ1-5; D might be TRBD1 (5 bases). Germline lookup yields CDR1 MNHEY and CDR2 SMNVEV (reference sequence). This CDR3 has 13 amino acids. Between the trimmed V and J ends, which lost 2 bases and 7 bases, there was a span of 9 bases. The CDR3 region has the DNA TGTGCCAGCAGTTTAAGGGGTGTCCAGCCCCAGCATTTT. Protein sequence: CASSLRGVQPQHF.

This sequence joins TRBV15 and TRBJ1-1; D is ambiguous. The CDR3 extends over 14 amino acids. Between the trimmed V and J ends, which lost 0 bases and 2 bases, there was a span of 7 bases. The germline V gene encodes CDR1 LNHNV and CDR2 YYDKDF (reference sequence). CDR3 bases: TGTGCCACCAGCAGAGAGGTTCGTAACACTGAAGCTTTCTTT. It codes for CATSREVRNTEAFF.

This clonotype occurred a few times. J is TRBJ1-2 and V is TRBV12-3 or TRBV12-4; D uncertain. The CDR3 is 13 amino acids. Trimming removed 2 bases from V and 4 bases from J, with 8 bases in between. CDR3 in amino acids: CASSLRSLYGYTF. CDR3 DNA sequence: TGTGCCAGCAGTTTACGCTCGCTCTATGGCTACACCTTC.

This clonotype was counted only a few times. The chain carries TRBV20-1 and TRBJ2-1; D not certain. The CDR3 has 15 residues. Germline values: CDR1 DFQATT, CDR2 SNEGSKA (reference sequence). V was shortened by 1 base and J by 0 bases, with 10 bases between the two germline ends. CDR3 nucleotide sequence: TGCAGTGCTAGAGTCGGCTCAAGCTCCTACAATGAGCAGTTCTTC. Translating it yields CSARVGSSSYNEQFF.

The rearrangement joins TRBV5-6 to TRBJ2-7; 10 nucleotides agree with TRBD1. The CDR3 length is 15 residues. Losses at the gene ends were 4 bases for V and 3 bases for J; bases not matched to a gene: 7. Germline values: CDR1 SGHDT, CDR2 YYEEEE. The CDR3 coding sequence is TGTGCCAGCAGCGTCCCGGGACAGGGGCTCTACGAGCAGTACTTC. This sequence encodes CASSVPGQGLYEQYF.

This clonotype was recorded a few times. This sequence joins TRBV18 and TRBJ2-5; D is uncertain. The CDR3 spans 12 residues. Between the trimmed V and J ends, which lost 2 bases and 5 bases, there was a span of 6 bases. CDR1 and CDR2 (germline): KGHSH, LQKENI. The CDR3 reads CASSPKRETQYF. The DNA for the CDR3 is TGTGCCAGCTCACCAAAGCGCGAGACCCAGTACTTC.

The chain couples TRBV25-1 to TRBJ2-5; the D gene is possibly TRBD1 (6 bases). Germline assignment: CDR1 MGHDK and CDR2 SYGVNS. Between the trimmed V and J ends, which lost 0 bases and 2 bases, there was a span of 19 bases. The CDR3 sequence is 18 residues long. The CDR3: CASSEYRVDSYGQETQYF. The CDR3 region has the DNA TGTGCCAGCAGTGAATATAGGGTGGACAGTTACGGGCAAGAGACCCAGTACTTC.

This clonotype was counted a few times. The chain uses TRBV5-1 and TRBJ2-3, with D perhaps TRBD2 (7 bases). V was cut by 3 bases and J by 0 bases, with 14 bases left in between. Looked up from germline, CDR1 is SGHRS and CDR2 is YFSETQ. This CDR3 comprises 16 residues. Here the CDR3 DNA reads TGCGCCAGCAGCTCCTTTGGGGGGGCTAGCACAGATACGCAGTATTTT. This translates into CASSSFGGASTDTQYF.

The chain combines TRBV3-1 with TRBJ1-2; D possibly corresponds to TRBD1 (5 bases). The CDR3 totals 13 residues. Germline values: CDR1 LGHDT, CDR2 YNNKEL (reference sequence). V lost 4 bases and J lost 8, with 14 bases in between. The CDR3, as DNA: TGTGCCAGCAGCCTGACCACGGGACGGGGCTACACCTTC. This codes for CASSLTTGRGYTF.

This clonotype showed up just a few times. V and J are TRBV4-1 and TRBJ1-5; no definite D call. Per the germline V gene, CDR1 is MGHRA and CDR2 is YSYEKL. The CDR3 has 17 amino acids. Trimming shortened V by 1 base and J by 0 bases, and 13 bases separated the two germline ends. The CDR3 nucleotides are TGCGCCAGCAGCCAAGGATTACGTGGGAATAGCAATCAGCCCCAGCATTTT. Translated: CASSQGLRGNSNQPQHF.

This clonotype was counted only a few times. The genes are TRBV27 and TRBJ2-7; no reliable D call. Per germline, CDR1 MNHEY and CDR2 SMNVEV (reference sequence). The CDR3 has 13 amino acids. The germline V and J ends were trimmed by 3 bases and 4 bases, with 10 bases remaining between them. CDR3 sequence reads: CASSFTGQYEQYF. CDR3 bases: TGTGCCAGCAGTTTCACCGGGCAGTACGAGCAGTACTTC.

The J gene is TRBJ2-1, the V gene TRBV19; 7 nucleotides match TRBD2. The junction had 4 bases not matched to a gene; V was cut back by 3 bases and J by 5 bases. The CDR3 consists of 14 residues. CDR1 and CDR2 (germline): LNHDA, SQIVND (reference sequence). CDR3 DNA sequence: TGTGCCAGTAGTATTCCTAGCGGCGACAATGAGCAGTTCTTC. Its protein product is CASSIPSGDNEQFF.

This clonotype appeared a few times. Here the CDR3 DNA reads TGCAGTGCTAGAAGCGGGAGTGGCACAGATACGCAGTATTTT. It specifies CSARSGSGTDTQYF. V gene TRBV20-1 combines with J gene TRBJ2-3, with 8 bases lining up with TRBD2. From germline, CDR1 is DFQATT and CDR2 SNEGSKA (reference sequence). This CDR3 is built from 14 residues. Unmatched junction bases numbered 2, after V lost 2 bases and J lost 1 base.

Details on this clonotype: Likely a read error: the CDR3 ends without its conserved phenylalanine or tryptophan. No DNA is shown, since the ends of the CDR3 on it are uncertain; the CDR3 is the one TCRdb lists. The chain combines TRBV7-9 with TRBJ2-7. The CDR3 length equals 9 residues, ends included. Germline V CDR1 and CDR2: SEHNR, FQNEAQ (reference sequence). The CDR3 here is CASSPHPDK.

In its sample, this clonotype was seen a few times. CDR3: CATSDPTSRADTQYF. CDR3 bases: TGTGCCACCAGTGACCCGACTAGTCGGGCAGATACGCAGTATTTT. The gene calls are TRBV24-1 and TRBJ2-3, with a possible D match to TRBD2 (6 bases). V was clipped by 4 bases and J by 4 bases, with 14 bases between them. The CDR3 has 15 amino acids. Germline V CDR1 and CDR2: KGHDR, SFDVKD.

Only a few counts were recorded for this clonotype. The J gene is TRBJ1-5, the V gene TRBV20-1, with a possible D match to TRBD1 (6 bases). The germline gives CDR1 DFQATT, CDR2 SNEGSKA (reference sequence). V was clipped by 3 bases and J by 0 bases, with 6 bases between them. This CDR3 region has 13 residues. This chain's CDR3 is CSARDSSNQPQHF. Here the CDR3 DNA reads TGCAGTGCTAGGGACAGTAGCAATCAGCCCCAGCATTTT.

This clonotype was found a few times. This chain uses TRBV19 with TRBJ2-1; 7 nucleotides agree with TRBD1. CDR3 size: 13 residues. Germline V gene sequence: CDR1 LNHDA, CDR2 SQIVND (reference sequence). The V segment lost 8 bases and the J segment 4 bases; nucleotides outside the gene matches: 5. CDR3 sequence reads: CASADRVYNEQFF. The CDR3 coding sequence is TGTGCCAGTGCCGACAGGGTGTACAATGAGCAGTTCTTC.